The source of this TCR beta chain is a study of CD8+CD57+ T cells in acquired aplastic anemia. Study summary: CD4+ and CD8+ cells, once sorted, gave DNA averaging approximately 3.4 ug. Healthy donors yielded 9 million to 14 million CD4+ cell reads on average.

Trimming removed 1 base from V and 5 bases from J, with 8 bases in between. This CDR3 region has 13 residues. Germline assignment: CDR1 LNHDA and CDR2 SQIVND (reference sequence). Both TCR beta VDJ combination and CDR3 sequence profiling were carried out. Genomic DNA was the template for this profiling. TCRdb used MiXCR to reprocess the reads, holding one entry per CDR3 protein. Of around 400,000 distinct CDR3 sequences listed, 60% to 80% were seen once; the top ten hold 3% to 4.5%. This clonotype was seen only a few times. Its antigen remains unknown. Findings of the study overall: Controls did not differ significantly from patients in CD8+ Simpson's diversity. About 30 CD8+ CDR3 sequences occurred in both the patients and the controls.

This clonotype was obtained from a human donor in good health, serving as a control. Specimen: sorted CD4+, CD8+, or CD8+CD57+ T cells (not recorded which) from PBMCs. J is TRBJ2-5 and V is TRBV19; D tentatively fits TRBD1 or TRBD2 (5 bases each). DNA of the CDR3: TGTGCCAGTAGTATAGGGGGGTGGGAGACCCAGTACTTC. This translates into CASSIGGWETQYF.